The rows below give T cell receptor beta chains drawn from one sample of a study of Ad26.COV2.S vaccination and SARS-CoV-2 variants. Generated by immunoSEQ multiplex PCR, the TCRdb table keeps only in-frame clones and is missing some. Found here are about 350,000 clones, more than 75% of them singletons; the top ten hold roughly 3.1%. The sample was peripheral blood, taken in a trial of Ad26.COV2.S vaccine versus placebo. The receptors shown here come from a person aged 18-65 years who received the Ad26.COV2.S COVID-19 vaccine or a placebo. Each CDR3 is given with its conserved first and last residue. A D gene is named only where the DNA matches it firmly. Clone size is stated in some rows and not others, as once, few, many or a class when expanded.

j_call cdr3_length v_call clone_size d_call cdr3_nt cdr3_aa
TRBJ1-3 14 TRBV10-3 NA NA TGTGCCATCAATCGGGCAGACTCTGGAAACACCATATATTTT CAINRADSGNTIYF
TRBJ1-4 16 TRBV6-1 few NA TGTGCCAGCAGTGATAGACAGGCTGCAGCTAATGAAAAACTGTTTTTT CASSDRQAAANEKLFF
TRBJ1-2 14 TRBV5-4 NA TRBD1 TGTGCCAGCAGCTATGACAGGGCGGACTATGGCTACACCTTC CASSYDRADYGYTF
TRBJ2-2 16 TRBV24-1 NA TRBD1 TGTGCCACCAGTGACTCGGGACAGGGTTACACCGGGGAGCTGTTTTTT CATSDSGQGYTGELFF
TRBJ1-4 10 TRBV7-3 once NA TGTGCCAGCAGTCAGGAAAAACTGTTTTTT CASSQEKLFF
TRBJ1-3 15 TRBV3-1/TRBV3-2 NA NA TGTGCCAGCAGGCCAAGCCCCGGCTTTGGAAACACCATATATTTT CASRPSPGFGNTIYF
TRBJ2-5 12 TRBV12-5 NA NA TGTGCTAGTGGGCGGGAAAAAGAGACCCAGTACTTC CASGREKETQYF
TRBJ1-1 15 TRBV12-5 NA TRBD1 TGTGCTAGTGGTTTGCATCAGGGGGCGGCGGTTGAAGCTTTCTTT CASGLHQGAAVEAFF
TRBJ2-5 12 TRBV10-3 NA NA TGTGCCATCAGTGAAGAACCCCAAGCCCAGTACTTC CAISEEPQAQYF
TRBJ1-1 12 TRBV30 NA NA TGTGCCTGGACGCTGTCAGGGACTGAAGCTTTCTTT CAWTLSGTEAFF
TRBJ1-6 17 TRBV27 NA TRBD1 TGTGCCAGCAGTTTCGACAGGGGGATTCAAATGGATTCACCCCTCCACTTT CASSFDRGIQMDSPLHF
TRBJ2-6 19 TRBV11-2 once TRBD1 TGTGCCAGCAGGCGGACAGGGGGTGATTACTACTCTGGGGCCAACGTCCTGACTTTC CASRRTGGDYYSGANVLTF
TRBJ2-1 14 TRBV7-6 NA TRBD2 TGTGCCAGCAGCTCTCGGGGGGCCTACAATGAGCAGTTCTTC CASSSRGAYNEQFF
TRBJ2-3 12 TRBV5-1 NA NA TGCGCCAGCAGCCCCGCAACAGATACGCAGTATTTT CASSPATDTQYF
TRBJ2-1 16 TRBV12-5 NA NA TGTGCTAGTGGTTTCGTGACGGACAGCTTTCACGATGAGCAGTTCTTC CASGFVTDSFHDEQFF